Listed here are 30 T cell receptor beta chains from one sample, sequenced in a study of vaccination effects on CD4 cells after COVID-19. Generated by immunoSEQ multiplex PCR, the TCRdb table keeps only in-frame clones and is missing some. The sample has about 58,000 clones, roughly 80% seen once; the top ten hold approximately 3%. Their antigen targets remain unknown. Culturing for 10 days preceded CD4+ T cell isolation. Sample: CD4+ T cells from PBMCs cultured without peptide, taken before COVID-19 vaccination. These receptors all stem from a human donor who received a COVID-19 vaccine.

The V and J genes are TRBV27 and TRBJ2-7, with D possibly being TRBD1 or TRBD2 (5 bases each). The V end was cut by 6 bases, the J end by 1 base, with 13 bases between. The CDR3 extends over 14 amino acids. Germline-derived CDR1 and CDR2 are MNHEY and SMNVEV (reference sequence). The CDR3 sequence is CASRRGPLSYEQYV. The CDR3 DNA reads TGTGCCAGCAGGAGGGGACCGCTATCCTACGAGCAGTACGTC.

CDR3: CATSDSGGPGNTIYF. Here the CDR3 DNA reads TGTGCCACCAGTGATTCAGGGGGCCCCGGAAACACCATATATTTT. The genes are TRBV24-1 and TRBJ1-3, with TRBD1 identical over 8 bases. The CDR3 has 15 residues. In germline, CDR1 is KGHDR, CDR2 SFDVKD. V gave up 2 bases and J gave up 4 bases; unmatched junction bases: 3.

The CDR3 DNA follows: TGTGCCAGTAGTAACCGTCTACAGGGTCGAGGACTCAATCAGCCCCAGCATTTT. This encodes CASSNRLQGRGLNQPQHF. The rearrangement uses TRBV19 and TRBJ1-5; possible D gene TRBD1, 6 bases. This CDR3 is built from 18 residues. The ends were cut back, 4 bases at V and 3 bases at J, with 22 bases in the middle. Germline values: CDR1 LNHDA, CDR2 SQIVND (reference sequence).

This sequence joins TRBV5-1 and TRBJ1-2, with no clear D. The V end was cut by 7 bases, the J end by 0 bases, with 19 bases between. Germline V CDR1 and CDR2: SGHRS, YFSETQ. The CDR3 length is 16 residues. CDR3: CASSTDFGRTNYGYTF. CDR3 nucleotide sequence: TGCGCCAGCTCCACGGATTTTGGCAGAACTAACTATGGCTACACCTTC.

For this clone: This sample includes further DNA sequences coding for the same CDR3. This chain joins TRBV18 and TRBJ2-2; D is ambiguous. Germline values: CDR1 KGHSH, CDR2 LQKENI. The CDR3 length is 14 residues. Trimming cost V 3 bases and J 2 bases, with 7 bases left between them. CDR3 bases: TGTGCCAGCTCACCGGATCGAAACACCGGGGAGCTGTTTTTT. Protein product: CASSPDRNTGELFF.

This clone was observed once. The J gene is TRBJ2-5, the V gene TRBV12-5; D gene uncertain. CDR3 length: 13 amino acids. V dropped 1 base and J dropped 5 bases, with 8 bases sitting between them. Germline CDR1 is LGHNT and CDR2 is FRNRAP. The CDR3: CASGLEQKETQYF. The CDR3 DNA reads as TGTGCTAGTGGTTTGGAACAGAAGGAGACCCAGTACTTC.

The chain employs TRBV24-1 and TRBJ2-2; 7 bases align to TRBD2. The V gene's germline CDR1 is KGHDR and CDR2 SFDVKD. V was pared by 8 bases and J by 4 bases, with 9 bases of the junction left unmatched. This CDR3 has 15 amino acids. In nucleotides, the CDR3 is TGTGCCACCACCGCCGGCCCTAGCGGCACCGGGGAGCTGTTTTTT. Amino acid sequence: CATTAGPSGTGELFF.

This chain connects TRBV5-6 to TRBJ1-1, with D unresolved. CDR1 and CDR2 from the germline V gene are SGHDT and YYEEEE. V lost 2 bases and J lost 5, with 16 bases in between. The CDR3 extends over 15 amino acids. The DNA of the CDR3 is TGTGCCAGCAGCTTTTACGGAGCCCACCGGACTGAAGCTTTCTTT. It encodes CASSFYGAHRTEAFF. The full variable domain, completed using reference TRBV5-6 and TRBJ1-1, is DAGVTQSPTHLIKTRGQQVTLRCSPKSGHDTVSWYQQALGQGPQFIFQYYEEEERQRGNFPDRFSGHQFPNYSSELNVNALLLGDSALYLCASSFYGAHRTEAFFGQGTRLTVV.

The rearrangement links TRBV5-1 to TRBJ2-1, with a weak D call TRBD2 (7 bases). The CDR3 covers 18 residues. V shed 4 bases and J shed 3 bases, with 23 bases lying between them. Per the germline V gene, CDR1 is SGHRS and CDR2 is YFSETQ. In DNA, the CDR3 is TGCGCCAGCAGCATACCGTCCAAAGGGGGGGGGTACTACAATGAGCAGTTCTTC. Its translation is CASSIPSKGGGYYNEQFF. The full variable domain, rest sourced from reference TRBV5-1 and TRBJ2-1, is KAGVTQTPRYLIKTRGQQVTLSCSPISGHRSVSWYQQTPGQGLQFLFEYFSETQRNKGNFPGRFSGRQFSNSRSEMNVSTLELGDSALYLCASSIPSKGGGYYNEQFFGPGTRLTVL.

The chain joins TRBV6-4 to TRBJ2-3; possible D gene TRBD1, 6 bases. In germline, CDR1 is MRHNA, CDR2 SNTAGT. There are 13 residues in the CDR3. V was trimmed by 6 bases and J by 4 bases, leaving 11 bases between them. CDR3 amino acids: CASSTGPSDTQYF. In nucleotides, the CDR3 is TGTGCCAGCAGCACAGGGCCCTCAGATACGCAGTATTTT.

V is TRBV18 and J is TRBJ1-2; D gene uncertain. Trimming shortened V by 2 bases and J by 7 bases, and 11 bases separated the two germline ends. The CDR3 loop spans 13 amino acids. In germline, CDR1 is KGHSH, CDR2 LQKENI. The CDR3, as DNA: TGTGCCAGCTCACCAATATCGGAGGGTGGCTACACCTTC. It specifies CASSPISEGGYTF.

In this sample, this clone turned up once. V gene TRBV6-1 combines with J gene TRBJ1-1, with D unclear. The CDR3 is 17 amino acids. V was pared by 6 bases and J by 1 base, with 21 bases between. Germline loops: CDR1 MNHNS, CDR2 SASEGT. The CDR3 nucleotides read TGTGCCAGCAGCGAATTGTCCATATTTGGGGAGAACACTGAAGCTTTCTTT. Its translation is CASSELSIFGENTEAFF.

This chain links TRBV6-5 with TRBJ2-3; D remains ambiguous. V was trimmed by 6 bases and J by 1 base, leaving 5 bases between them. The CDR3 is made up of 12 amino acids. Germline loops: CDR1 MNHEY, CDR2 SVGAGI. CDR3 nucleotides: TGTGCCAGCAGGATAGGCACAGATACGCAGTATTTT. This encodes CASRIGTDTQYF.

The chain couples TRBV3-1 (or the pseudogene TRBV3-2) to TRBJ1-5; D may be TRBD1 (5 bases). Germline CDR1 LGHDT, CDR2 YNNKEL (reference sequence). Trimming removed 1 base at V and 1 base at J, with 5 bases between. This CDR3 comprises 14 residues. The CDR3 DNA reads TGTGCCAGCAGCCAAGGACAGAGCAATCAGCCCCAGCATTTT. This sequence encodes CASSQGQSNQPQHF.

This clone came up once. This chain's CDR3 is CASSPQAGGYTGELFF. CDR3 nucleotides: TGTGCCAGCTCACCTCAGGCAGGGGGATACACCGGGGAGCTGTTTTTT. V gene TRBV18 combines with J gene TRBJ2-2; 7 bases align to TRBD1. Germline CDR1 reads KGHSH; CDR2 reads LQKENI. The ends lost 3 bases at V and 3 bases at J; junction bases unmatched: 7. The CDR3 totals 16 residues.

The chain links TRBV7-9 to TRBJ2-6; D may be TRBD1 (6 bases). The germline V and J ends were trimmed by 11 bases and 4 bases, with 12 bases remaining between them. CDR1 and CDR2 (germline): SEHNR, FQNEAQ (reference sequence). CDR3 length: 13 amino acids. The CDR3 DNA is TGTGCCGGGGGCGAAAGCGGGGCCAACGTCCTGACTTTC. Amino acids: CAGGESGANVLTF.

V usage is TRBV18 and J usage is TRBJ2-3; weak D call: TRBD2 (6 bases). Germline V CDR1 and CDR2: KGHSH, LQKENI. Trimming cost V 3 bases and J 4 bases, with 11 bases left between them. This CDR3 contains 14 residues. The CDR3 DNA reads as TGTGCCAGCTCACCGCGGGGTTCGGCAGATACGCAGTATTTT. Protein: CASSPRGSADTQYF.

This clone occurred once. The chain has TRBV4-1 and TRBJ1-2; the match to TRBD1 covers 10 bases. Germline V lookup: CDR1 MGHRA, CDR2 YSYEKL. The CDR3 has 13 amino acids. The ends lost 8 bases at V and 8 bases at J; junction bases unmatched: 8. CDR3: CASGPDRGKGYTF. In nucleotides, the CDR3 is TGCGCCAGCGGCCCGGACAGGGGGAAGGGCTACACCTTC.

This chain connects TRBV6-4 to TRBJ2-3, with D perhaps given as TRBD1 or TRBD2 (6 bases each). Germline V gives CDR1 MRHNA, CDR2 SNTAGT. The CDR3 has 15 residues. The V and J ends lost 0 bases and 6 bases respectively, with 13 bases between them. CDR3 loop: CASSDSWGAEDTQYF. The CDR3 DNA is TGTGCCAGCAGTGACTCGTGGGGGGCAGAGGATACGCAGTATTTT.

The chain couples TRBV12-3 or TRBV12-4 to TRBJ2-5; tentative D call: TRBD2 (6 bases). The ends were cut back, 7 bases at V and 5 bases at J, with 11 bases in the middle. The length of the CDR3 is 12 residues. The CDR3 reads CASTHGGETQYF. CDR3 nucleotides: TGTGCCAGCACCCACGGGGGTGAGACCCAGTACTTC.

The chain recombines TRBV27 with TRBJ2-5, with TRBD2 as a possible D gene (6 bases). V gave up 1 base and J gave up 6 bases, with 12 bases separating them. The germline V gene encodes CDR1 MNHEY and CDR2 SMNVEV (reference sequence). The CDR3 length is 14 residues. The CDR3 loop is CASSLYPSAKTQYF. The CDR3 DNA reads TGTGCCAGCAGTTTATATCCTAGCGCAAAGACCCAGTACTTC.

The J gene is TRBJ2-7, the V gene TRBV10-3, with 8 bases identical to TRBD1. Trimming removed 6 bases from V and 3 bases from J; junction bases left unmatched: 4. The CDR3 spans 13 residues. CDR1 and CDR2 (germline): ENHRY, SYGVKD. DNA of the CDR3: TGTGCCATCAGCCCAGGGGGCGGCTACGAGCAGTACGTC. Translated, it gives CAISPGGGYEQYV.

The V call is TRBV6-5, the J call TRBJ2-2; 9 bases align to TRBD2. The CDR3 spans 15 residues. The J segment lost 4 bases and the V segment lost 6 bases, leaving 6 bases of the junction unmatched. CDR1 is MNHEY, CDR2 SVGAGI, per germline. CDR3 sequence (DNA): TGTGCCAGCAGAGGCGGGGGGGCGGGCACCGGGGAGCTGTTTTTT. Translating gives CASRGGGAGTGELFF.

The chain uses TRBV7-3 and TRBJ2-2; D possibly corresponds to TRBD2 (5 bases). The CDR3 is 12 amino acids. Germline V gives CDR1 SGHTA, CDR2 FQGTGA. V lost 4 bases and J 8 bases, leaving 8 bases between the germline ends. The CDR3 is CASSYPGGELFF. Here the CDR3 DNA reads TGTGCCAGCAGCTACCCGGGAGGGGAGCTGTTTTTT.

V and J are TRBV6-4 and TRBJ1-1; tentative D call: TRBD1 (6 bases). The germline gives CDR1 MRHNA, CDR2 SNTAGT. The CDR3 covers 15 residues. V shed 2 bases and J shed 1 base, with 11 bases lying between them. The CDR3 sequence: CASSDVRQENTEAFF. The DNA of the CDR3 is TGTGCCAGCAGTGACGTGAGACAGGAGAACACTGAAGCTTTCTTT.

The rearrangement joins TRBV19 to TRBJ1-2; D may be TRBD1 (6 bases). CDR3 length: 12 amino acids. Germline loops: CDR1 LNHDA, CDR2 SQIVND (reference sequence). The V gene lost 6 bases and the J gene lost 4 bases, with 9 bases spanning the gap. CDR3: CASRDSLYGYTF. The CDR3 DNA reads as TGTGCCAGTAGGGACAGCCTCTATGGCTACACCTTC.

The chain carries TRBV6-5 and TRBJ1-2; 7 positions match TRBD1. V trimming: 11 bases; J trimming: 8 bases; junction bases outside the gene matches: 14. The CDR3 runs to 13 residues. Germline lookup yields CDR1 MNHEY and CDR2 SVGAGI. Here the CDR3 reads CASSGQVIAGYTF. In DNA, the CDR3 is TGTGCCTCGTCCGGACAGGTTATAGCGGGCTACACCTTC.

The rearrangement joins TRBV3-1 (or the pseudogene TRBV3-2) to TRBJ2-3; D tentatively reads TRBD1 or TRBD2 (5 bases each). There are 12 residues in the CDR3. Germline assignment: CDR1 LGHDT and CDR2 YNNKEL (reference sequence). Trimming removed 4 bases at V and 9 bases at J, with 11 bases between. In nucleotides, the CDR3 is TGTGCCAGCAGCCCTGGGGGTCGGACGCAGTATTTT. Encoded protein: CASSPGGRTQYF.

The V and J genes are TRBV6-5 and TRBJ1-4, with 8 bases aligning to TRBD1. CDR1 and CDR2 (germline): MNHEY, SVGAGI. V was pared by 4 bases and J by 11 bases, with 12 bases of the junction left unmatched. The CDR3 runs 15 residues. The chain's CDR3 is CASSLTGTGLEKLFF. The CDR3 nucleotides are TGTGCCAGCAGTTTAACCGGGACAGGCCTTGAGAAACTGTTTTTT.

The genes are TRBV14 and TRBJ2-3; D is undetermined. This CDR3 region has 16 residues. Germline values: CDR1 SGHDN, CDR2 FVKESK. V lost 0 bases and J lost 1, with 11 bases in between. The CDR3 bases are TGTGCCAGCAGCCAAGAAACTGCAGATCGCACAGATACGCAGTATTTT. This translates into CASSQETADRTDTQYF.